The 9 T cell receptor beta chains in this list originate from one sample, sequenced in a study of response to subunit inactivated influenza vaccine (dated by TCRdb to 2016 to 2019). The library was obtained by RT-PCR. The instrument was an Illumina HiSeq 2500. The raw public data were reprocessed by TCRdb itself: fastp quality trimming at Q25, MiXCR clonotype calling, in-frame beta chains only. Each entry is one CDR3 protein sequence, shown with its most common DNA and genes. The sample table holds 590,000 or so distinct CDR3 sequences, of which 12% to 15% were seen once. The top ten hold 7.6% of the sample. Sample: PBMCs from blood, taken less than 15 days before vaccination. The receptors were sampled from a man aged 45-60 years who received an inactivated influenza vaccine. Donor details come from another sample of the same person, matched by shared clones.

This clonotype was found many times. V usage is TRBV20-1 and J usage is TRBJ2-7; D is perhaps TRBD1 (6 bases). Trimming pared 6 bases from V and 7 bases from J, leaving 22 bases between. The CDR3 sequence is 14 residues long. Germline CDR1 DFQATT, CDR2 SNEGSKA (reference sequence). This CDR3 is CSATPPGHSEEQYF. DNA for the CDR3: TGCAGTGCAACCCCCCCGGGACATTCCGAAGAGCAGTACTTC.

This clonotype was recorded a few times. The chain has TRBV7-2 and TRBJ2-1, with D possibly matching TRBD2 (7 bases). Trimming pared 8 bases from V and 4 bases from J, leaving 18 bases between. CDR3 length equals 15 residues. Germline V gene data show CDR1 as SGHTA and CDR2 as FQGNSA. The CDR3 nucleotides read TGTGCCAGCCGTGTTAGGGGGGGTGGGTACAATGAGCAGTTCTTC. Protein: CASRVRGGGYNEQFF.

V and J are TRBV5-1 and TRBJ2-1, with 7 bases lining up with TRBD2. This CDR3 has 15 residues. With V trimmed by 0 bases and J by 7 bases, 7 bases remained unmatched. Germline lookup yields CDR1 SGHRS and CDR2 YFSETQ. Here the CDR3 DNA reads TGCGCCAGCAGCTTGGCCAGCGGGGTTAATAATGAGCAGTTCTTC. Translating gives CASSLASGVNNEQFF.

There are many counts of this clonotype. V and J are TRBV20-1 and TRBJ2-1, with 10 bases fitting TRBD1. After removal of 7 bases from V and 2 bases from J, the junction contained 2 bases not matched to a gene. Germline V CDR1 and CDR2: DFQATT, SNEGSKA (reference sequence). The CDR3 totals 13 residues. This CDR3 reads CSVTGGPYNEQFF. The DNA for the CDR3 is TGCAGTGTGACAGGGGGCCCCTACAATGAGCAGTTCTTC.

This clonotype was observed a few times. The chain combines TRBV20-1 with TRBJ2-5, with TRBD2 identical over 12 bases. V shed 0 bases, J shed 4 bases, and the junction held 15 bases outside the gene matches. The CDR3 is made up of 19 amino acids. Per the germline V gene, CDR1 is DFQATT and CDR2 is SNEGSKA (reference sequence). Here the CDR3 reads CSARDFGSTTSGRGETQYF. The CDR3 DNA reads as TGCAGTGCTAGAGATTTTGGGTCCACGACTAGCGGGAGAGGAGAGACCCAGTACTTC.

This clonotype showed up just a few times. The V call is TRBV7-9, the J call TRBJ2-5, with 8 bases that match TRBD1. This CDR3 is built from 16 residues. V shed 2 bases, J shed 1 base, and the junction held 6 bases outside the gene matches. Germline CDR1 is SEHNR and CDR2 is FQNEAQ (reference sequence). The DNA of the CDR3 is TGTGCCAGCAGCTTACGAGGGACAGGCGGCCAAGAGACCCAGTACTTC. Encoded protein: CASSLRGTGGQETQYF.

The chain employs TRBV6-2 or TRBV6-3 and TRBJ2-1; D perhaps matches TRBD1 (6 bases). This CDR3 is built from 12 residues. V was cut by 5 bases and J by 10 bases, with 12 bases left in between. Germline assignment: CDR1 MNHEY and CDR2 SVGEGT. The CDR3 sequence is CASSRTRGEQFF. CDR3 nucleotide sequence: TGTGCCAGCAGTCGCACTAGGGGGGAGCAGTTCTTC.

The V and J genes are TRBV18 and TRBJ2-7; 8 positions agree with TRBD1. V dropped 3 bases and J dropped 6; count of bases not matched to a gene: 10. This CDR3 comprises 15 residues. Germline V gene data show CDR1 as KGHSH and CDR2 as LQKENI. The CDR3 region is CASSPDRARFLEQYF. CDR3 coding DNA: TGTGCCAGCTCACCGGACAGGGCAAGGTTCCTCGAGCAGTACTTC.

This clonotype was observed at least ten times. CDR3 amino acids: CASSSRQDSYEQYF. CDR3 DNA: TGTGCCAGCAGCTCACGACAGGATTCCTACGAGCAGTACTTC. V and J are TRBV7-8 and TRBJ2-7, with D perhaps matching TRBD1 (6 bases). V gave up 4 bases and J gave up 1 base, with 11 bases separating them. This CDR3 is built from 14 residues. The germline CDR1 and CDR2 sequences are SGHVS and FQNEAQ.